These 29 T cell receptor beta chains share one sample of origin, sequenced in a study of blood T cell repertoires in COVID-19. The assay was immunoSEQ multiplex PCR, and TCRdb's table has in-frame clones only and misses some. The sample records 55,000 to 90,000 clones, around 83% being singletons. The sample was peripheral blood. These receptors all stem from a woman of 80 years or more with active or convalescent COVID-19.

V gene TRBV7-2 combines with J gene TRBJ2-7, with D perhaps TRBD2 (6 bases). Between the trimmed V and J ends, which lost 3 bases and 0 bases, there was a span of 9 bases. The CDR3 covers 14 residues. CDR1 is SGHTA, CDR2 FQGNSA, per germline. CDR3 coding DNA: TGTACCAGCAGCTTGGGAGGAAACTCCTACGAGCAGTACTTC. Encoded protein: CTSSLGGNSYEQYF.

The CDR3 loop is CASSLISIRSGELFF. The CDR3 DNA is TGTGCCAGCAGCTTGATCAGTATAAGATCCGGGGAGCTGTTTTTT. The J gene is TRBJ2-2, the V gene TRBV5-8; D remains unclear. V gave up 1 base and J gave up 6 bases, with 13 bases separating them. The germline V gene encodes CDR1 SGHTS and CDR2 YDEGEE. The CDR3 is 15 amino acids. Together with reference TRBV5-8 and TRBJ2-2, the CDR3 gives the full variable domain: EAGVTQSPTHLIKTRGQQATLRCSPISGHTSVYWYQQALGLGLQFLLWYDEGEERNRGNFPPRFSGRQFPNYSSELNVNALELEDSALYLCASSLISIRSGELFFGEGSRLTVL.

This rearrangement joins TRBV18 to TRBJ2-7; 8 bases map to TRBD2. Unmatched junction bases numbered 7, after V lost 6 bases and J lost 3 bases. Looked up from germline, CDR1 is KGHSH and CDR2 is LQKENI. The CDR3 extends over 14 amino acids. CDR3 in amino acids: CASSPGGKDYEQYF. Written as DNA, the CDR3 is TGTGCCAGCTCCCCGGGAGGGAAAGACTACGAGCAGTACTTC.

The chain carries TRBV10-1 and TRBJ1-4; D not resolved. The length of the CDR3 is 10 residues. Trimming cost V 10 bases and J 6 bases, with 6 bases left between them. Germline values: CDR1 WNHNN, CDR2 SYGVQD (reference sequence). The DNA of the CDR3 is TGCGCCACCCTCGATGAAAAACTGTTTTTT. This sequence encodes CATLDEKLFF.

V usage is TRBV5-6 and J usage is TRBJ2-3, with 12 bases aligning to TRBD2. Trimming removed 0 bases from V and 4 bases from J; junction bases left unmatched: 6. Germline-derived CDR1 and CDR2 are SGHDT and YYEEEE. This CDR3 comprises 17 residues. CDR3 sequence reads: CASSLVVLAGGADTQYF. For the CDR3, the DNA is TGTGCCAGCAGCTTGGTGGTTCTAGCGGGGGGGGCAGATACGCAGTATTTT.

The rearrangement links TRBV5-1 to TRBJ2-5; 10 bases agree with TRBD1. This CDR3 region has 14 residues. After removal of 4 bases from V and 4 bases from J, the junction contained 4 bases not matched to a gene. Per germline, CDR1 SGHRS and CDR2 YFSETQ. CDR3 sequence: CASSPRQGAETQYF. Here the CDR3 DNA reads TGCGCCAGCAGCCCCAGACAGGGGGCAGAGACCCAGTACTTC.

This clone was recorded many times. The chain uses TRBV9 and TRBJ1-1; TRBD1 matches at 11 bases. Germline V gene data show CDR1 as SGDLS and CDR2 as YYNGEE. The junction had 18 bases not matched to a gene; V was cut back by 4 bases and J by 1 base. This CDR3 is built from 20 residues. Here the CDR3 DNA reads TGTGCCAGCAGCCCCCGTTTACGGACAGGGGGCGAAGTAGAGAACACTGAAGCTTTCTTT. It encodes CASSPRLRTGGEVENTEAFF. Combining the CDR3 with reference TRBV9 and TRBJ1-1 gives the whole variable domain DSGVTQTPKHLITATGQRVTLRCSPRSGDLSVYWYQQSLDQGLQFLIQYYNGEERAKGNILERFSAQQFPDLHSELNLSSLELGDSALYFCASSPRLRTGGEVENTEAFFGQGTRLTVV.

V gene TRBV7-2 combines with J gene TRBJ2-2; D may be TRBD2 (5 bases). This CDR3 has 12 amino acids. Germline V lookup: CDR1 SGHTA, CDR2 FQGNSA. The V gene lost 5 bases and the J gene lost 8 bases, with 9 bases spanning the gap. DNA of the CDR3: TGTGCCAGCAGCCCCGGGATAGGGGAGCTGTTTTTT. This gives the protein CASSPGIGELFF.

This chain connects TRBV2 to TRBJ2-5; 12 bases align to TRBD2. CDR3 size: 21 residues. The V gene's germline CDR1 is SNHLY and CDR2 FYNNEI. With V trimmed by 8 bases and J by 5 bases, 27 bases remained unmatched. The CDR3 DNA reads as TGTGCCAGCCACCCTCCACTATCCCATCTACTAGCGGGGGGCCGCCCGGAGACCCAGTACTTC. Residues: CASHPPLSHLLAGGRPETQYF. The full variable domain, its missing parts supplied by reference TRBV2 and TRBJ2-5, is EPEVTQTPSHQVTQMGQEVILRCVPISNHLYFYWYRQILGQKVEFLVSFYNNEISEKSEIFDDQFSVERPDGSNFTLKIRSTKLEDSAMYFCASHPPLSHLLAGGRPETQYFGPGTRLLVL.

This clone was seen once. The chain uses TRBV11-2 and TRBJ2-5; no clear D. The ends were cut back, 1 base at V and 4 bases at J, with 7 bases in the middle. This CDR3 comprises 13 residues. CDR1 and CDR2 (germline): SGHAT, FQNNGV. The CDR3 DNA reads TGTGCCAGCAGCTTAGCGTGGGCAGAGACCCAGTACTTC. This sequence encodes CASSLAWAETQYF.

V gene TRBV28 combines with J gene TRBJ2-7; D gene unclear. The CDR3 runs 10 residues. V lost 6 bases and J 4 bases, leaving 4 bases between the germline ends. Germline CDR1 reads MDHEN; CDR2 reads SYDVKM. DNA of the CDR3: TGTGCCAGCAGCCGGTACGAGCAGTACTTC. Translation gives CASSRYEQYF.

V gene TRBV9 combines with J gene TRBJ2-7; D is possibly TRBD1 (5 bases). Per germline, CDR1 SGDLS and CDR2 YYNGEE. CDR3 length: 16 amino acids. V was cut by 0 bases and J by 3 bases, with 16 bases left in between. CDR3 protein: CASSVDLGVPGYEQYF. CDR3 bases: TGTGCCAGCAGCGTAGATTTAGGGGTCCCTGGCTACGAGCAGTACTTC.

This clone turned up a few times. V and J are TRBV9 and TRBJ2-2, with D possibly matching TRBD1 (5 bases). This CDR3 is built from 16 residues. The germline V gene encodes CDR1 SGDLS and CDR2 YYNGEE. Trimming stripped 4 bases from V and 6 bases from J, with 19 bases between. CDR3 bases: TGTGCCAGCAGCCCGTGGCAAACCCAGGGCGCCGGGGAGCTGTTTTTT. This encodes CASSPWQTQGAGELFF.

The chain combines TRBV28 with TRBJ2-1, with 7 bases that match TRBD1. The J segment lost 0 bases and the V segment lost 5 bases, leaving 10 bases of the junction unmatched. The CDR3 sequence is 17 residues long. Germline lookup yields CDR1 MDHEN and CDR2 SYDVKM. CDR3 DNA: TGTGCCAGCAGTCCCGCCCGAGGGGGCAGCTCCTACAATGAGCAGTTCTTC. It encodes CASSPARGGSSYNEQFF. Full variable domain (outside the CDR3, taken from reference TRBV28 and TRBJ2-1): DVKVTQSSRYLVKRTGEKVFLECVQDMDHENMFWYRQDPGLGLRLIYFSYDVKMKEKGDIPEGYSVSREKKERFSLILESASTNQTSMYLCASSPARGGSSYNEQFFGPGTRLTVL.

V is TRBV7-9 and J is TRBJ2-1; 10 bases match TRBD2. This CDR3 has 16 residues. The V gene end was trimmed by 1 base and the J gene end by 7 bases; junction bases not matched to a gene: 7. The germline CDR1 and CDR2 sequences are SEHNR and FQNEAQ (reference sequence). DNA of the CDR3: TGTGCCAGCAGCTTAGGGAGCGGGGGGGCCGTTAATGAGCAGTTCTTC. This codes for CASSLGSGGAVNEQFF.

This sequence joins TRBV6-5 and TRBJ1-5; 7 positions match TRBD1. J was trimmed by 6 bases and V by 7 bases; bases with no gene match: 12. The germline V gene has CDR1 MNHEY and CDR2 SVGAGI. The CDR3 length is 15 residues. The chain's CDR3 is CASNVRDSIFQPQHF. The CDR3 DNA is TGTGCCAGCAATGTCCGGGACAGTATTTTTCAGCCCCAGCATTTT.

The rearrangement joins TRBV9 to TRBJ2-3; D ambiguous. Trimming pared 0 bases from V and 0 bases from J, leaving 8 bases between. Germline loops: CDR1 SGDLS, CDR2 YYNGEE. This CDR3 spans 15 amino acids. CDR3 in DNA: TGTGCCAGCAGCGTAGTAACAGCAAGCACAGATACGCAGTATTTT. It specifies CASSVVTASTDTQYF.

The chain couples TRBV27 to TRBJ1-2; 9 bases fit TRBD1. Looked up from germline, CDR1 is MNHEY and CDR2 is SMNVEV (reference sequence). J gave up 7 bases and V 6 bases, and 6 bases lay outside the gene matches. The CDR3 extends over 13 amino acids. CDR3 residues: CASSLTGGGGYTF. As DNA, the CDR3 is TGTGCCAGCAGCCTTACAGGGGGCGGTGGCTACACCTTC.

V gene TRBV13 combines with J gene TRBJ2-2, with 15 bases identical to TRBD2. This CDR3 has 18 amino acids. V lost 5 bases, J lost 1 base, and 5 bases stayed unmatched. Germline CDR1 reads PRHDT; CDR2 reads FYEKMQ (reference sequence). In DNA, the CDR3 is TGTGCCAGCAGCACCCGGACTAGCGGGGGGGTGAACACCGGGGAGCTGTTTTTT. This encodes CASSTRTSGGVNTGELFF.

The chain carries TRBV28 and TRBJ1-4; D is uncertain. The germline V gene has CDR1 MDHEN and CDR2 SYDVKM. V was shortened by 3 bases and J by 0 bases, with 5 bases between the two germline ends. The CDR3 runs to 14 residues. The DNA of the CDR3 is TGTGCCAGCAGTTTCGGGGCAACTAATGAAAAACTGTTTTTT. It translates to CASSFGATNEKLFF.

This chain connects TRBV7-9 to TRBJ2-1, with TRBD2 matching over 7 bases. Germline-derived CDR1 and CDR2 are SEHNR and FQNEAQ (reference sequence). Trimming cost V 6 bases and J 0 bases; bases outside gene matches: 2. The CDR3 length is 14 residues. The CDR3 region is CASRRGSSYNEQFF. The DNA of the CDR3 is TGTGCCAGCAGGCGGGGGAGCTCCTACAATGAGCAGTTCTTC.

The V call is TRBV6-6, the J call TRBJ1-1, with 8 nucleotides matching TRBD1. The CDR3 has 14 residues. Germline lookup yields CDR1 MNHNY and CDR2 SVGAGI (reference sequence). V trimming: 6 bases; J trimming: 7 bases; junction bases outside the gene matches: 10. The CDR3 is CASSLNLQGDEAFF. Here the CDR3 DNA reads TGTGCCAGCAGCCTAAACTTACAGGGGGATGAAGCTTTCTTT.

The V gene is TRBV11-3, the J gene TRBJ2-7; D is possibly TRBD2 (7 bases). The CDR3 has 14 amino acids. Germline CDR1 reads SGHNT; CDR2 reads YENEEA. Between the trimmed V and J ends, which lost 5 bases and 5 bases, there was a span of 16 bases. Written as DNA, the CDR3 is TGTGCCAGCAGCCGAGGGGGGGGCCTGGACGAGCAGTACTTC. Translated, it gives CASSRGGGLDEQYF.

The genes are TRBV5-4 and TRBJ2-6; the match to TRBD1 covers 7 bases. The germline CDR1 and CDR2 sequences are SGHNT and YYREEE (reference sequence). The CDR3 spans 16 residues. The V gene end was trimmed by 7 bases and the J gene end by 1 base; junction bases not matched to a gene: 8. DNA for the CDR3: TGTGCCAGCGCGTCAAGGGGGCCGTCTGGGGCCAACGTCCTGACTTTC. It specifies CASASRGPSGANVLTF.

Here the CDR3 reads CASSIGDRNTEAFF. The CDR3 nucleotides are TGTGCCAGTAGTATAGGGGACAGGAACACTGAAGCTTTCTTT. The chain employs TRBV19 and TRBJ1-1; 7 bases agree with TRBD1. The CDR3 sequence is 14 residues long. The trim removed 1 base at V and 1 base at J, leaving 0 bases unmatched. Per the germline V gene, CDR1 is LNHDA and CDR2 is SQIVND (reference sequence).

The gene calls are TRBV2 and TRBJ1-2, with 9 nucleotides matching TRBD1. J was trimmed by 2 bases and V by 6 bases; bases with no gene match: 7. CDR3 length equals 15 residues. The V gene's germline CDR1 is SNHLY and CDR2 FYNNEI. The CDR3 DNA sequence: TGTGCCAGCAGAGGAGGGACAGGGCCCAACTATGGCTACACCTTC. Translated: CASRGGTGPNYGYTF.

The chain couples TRBV11-3 to TRBJ2-6, with D perhaps matching TRBD2 (7 bases). Trimming shortened V by 5 bases and J by 3 bases, and 14 bases separated the two germline ends. The CDR3 has 16 amino acids. In germline, CDR1 is SGHNT, CDR2 YENEEA. The DNA for the CDR3 is TGTGCCAGCAGCCCCCGGGGGGCTGATGGGGCCAACGTCCTGACTTTC. The encoded protein is CASSPRGADGANVLTF.

V usage is TRBV5-1 and J usage is TRBJ2-3; TRBD2 matches 7 bases. Germline V gene sequence: CDR1 SGHRS, CDR2 YFSETQ. The J segment lost 2 bases and the V segment lost 0 bases, leaving 6 bases of the junction unmatched. CDR3 length equals 16 residues. In DNA form, the CDR3 reads TGCGCCAGCAGCTTGGAGGGCGGGGGAAACACAGATACGCAGTATTTT. As protein: CASSLEGGGNTDTQYF.

In DNA form, the CDR3 reads TGTGCCAGCAGCTTACCGGGAGGGGTGGGGAATCAGCCCCAGCATTTT. This sequence encodes CASSLPGGVGNQPQHF. The rearrangement joins TRBV7-2 to TRBJ1-5; TRBD1 is a possible D gene (5 bases). V lost 2 bases and J lost 4, with 15 bases in between. The CDR3 is made up of 16 amino acids. The germline gives CDR1 SGHTA, CDR2 FQGNSA.